This TCR beta chain is drawn from a study of T cell repertoires in cytomegalovirus infection. V trimming: 5 bases; J trimming: 9 bases; junction bases outside the gene matches: 13. Germline V lookup: CDR1 SGHTA, CDR2 FQGNSA. The CDR3 extends over 15 amino acids. TCRdb reprocessed the reads via MiXCR and lists one record per CDR3 protein. The sample shows some 900,000 distinct CDR3 sequences, 30% to 35% of them seen only once. About this clonotype itself: Its antigen is unidentified.

V and J are TRBV7-2 and TRBJ2-1; 7 bases map to TRBD1. This TCR was sampled from a human donor in good health (CMV status not recorded). Some clones in this sample may be carry-over from other donors' samples. Sample: cultured CD8+ T cells from PBMCs, taken from culture after CMV antigen stimulation. The CDR3 is CASSLDTGAGSEQFF. In DNA, the CDR3 is TGTGCCAGCAGCCTAGACACAGGGGCTGGGAGTGAGCAGTTCTTC.